This T cell receptor beta chain is from a study of radiotherapy plus CTLA-4 blockade in lung cancer. Study in general: Overall, roughly 17% of patients showed an objective response, while approximately 28% attained disease control.

Deletions cut 7 bases from V and 7 bases from J, with 14 bases between. The CDR3 totals 13 residues. The V gene's germline CDR1 is SNHLY and CDR2 FYNNEI. Profiled with immunoSEQ multiplex PCR; TCRdb holds only in-frame clones, not every one. The sample has about 24,000 clones; around 71% are singletons. This specimen was peripheral blood, taken from a patient treated with radiotherapy plus ipilimumab. The gene calls are TRBV2 and TRBJ2-4; TRBD2 might be the D (6 bases). The origin of this receptor is a human donor with non-small cell lung cancer whose response to radiotherapy plus ipilimumab could not be evaluated. The CDR3 protein is CASKGGPRNIQYF. The CDR3 bases are TGTGCCAGCAAAGGAGGGCCAAGGAACATTCAGTACTTC.